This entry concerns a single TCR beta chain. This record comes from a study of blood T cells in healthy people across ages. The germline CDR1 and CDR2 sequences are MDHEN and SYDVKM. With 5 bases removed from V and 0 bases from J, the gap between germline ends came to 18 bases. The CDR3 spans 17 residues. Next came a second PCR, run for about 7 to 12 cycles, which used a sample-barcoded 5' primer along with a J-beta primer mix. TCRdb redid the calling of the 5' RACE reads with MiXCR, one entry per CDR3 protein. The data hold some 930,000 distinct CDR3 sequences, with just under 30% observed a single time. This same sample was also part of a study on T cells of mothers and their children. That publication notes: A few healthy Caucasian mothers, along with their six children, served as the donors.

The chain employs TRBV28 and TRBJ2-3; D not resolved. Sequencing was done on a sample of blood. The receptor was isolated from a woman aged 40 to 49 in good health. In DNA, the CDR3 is TGTGCCAGCAGTGACCGATACGCTCCGTCTAGCACAGATACGCAGTATTTT. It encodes CASSDRYAPSSTDTQYF.